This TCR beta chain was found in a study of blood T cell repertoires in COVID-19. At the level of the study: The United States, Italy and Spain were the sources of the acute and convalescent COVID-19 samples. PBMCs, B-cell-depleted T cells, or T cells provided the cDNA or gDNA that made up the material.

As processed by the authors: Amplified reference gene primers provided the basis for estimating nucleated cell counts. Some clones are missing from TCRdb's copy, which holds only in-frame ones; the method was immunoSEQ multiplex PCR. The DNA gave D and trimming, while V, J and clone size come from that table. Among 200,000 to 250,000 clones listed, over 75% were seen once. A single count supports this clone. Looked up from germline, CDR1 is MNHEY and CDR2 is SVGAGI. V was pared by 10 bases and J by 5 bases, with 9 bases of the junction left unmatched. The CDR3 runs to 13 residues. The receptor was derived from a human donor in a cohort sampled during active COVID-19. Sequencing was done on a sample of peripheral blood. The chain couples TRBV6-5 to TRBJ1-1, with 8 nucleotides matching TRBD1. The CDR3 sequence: CATLSTGVTEAFF. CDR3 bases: TGTGCCACCCTATCGACAGGGGTTACTGAAGCTTTCTTT.